Below are 24 T cell receptor beta chains sequenced from a single sample in a study of T cells in Graves' hyperthyroidism and ophthalmopathy. Amplification yielded TCR beta CDR3 regions, with RNA transcripts as the source. HTBI primers were employed in a first-round RT-PCR of the TCR CDR3. A single record per CDR3 protein comes from TCRdb applying MiXCR to the multiplex PCR reads. The table shows about 52,000 distinct CDR3 sequences, with over 40% occurring only once. Material: blood. These receptors were obtained from a woman between 45 and 65 years old with Graves' ophthalmopathy.

This clonotype is a singleton in its sample. V is TRBV7-9 and J is TRBJ1-4, with unresolved D. The CDR3 extends over 21 amino acids. V was clipped by 6 bases and J by 8 bases, with 37 bases between them. Germline V CDR1 and CDR2: SEHNR, FQNEAQ (reference sequence). The CDR3: CASSEEGNKNTIYFQREKLFF. CDR3 bases: TGTGCCAGCAGTGAGGAAGGGAATAAGAACACCATATATTTTCAGAGGGAAAAACTGTTTTTT.

In this sample, this clonotype turned up many times. The chain joins TRBV25-1 to TRBJ2-2, with D unclear. The germline CDR1 and CDR2 sequences are MGHDK and SYGVNS. CDR3 length: 13 residues. V was shortened by 1 base and J by 6 bases, with 6 bases between the two germline ends. In DNA, the CDR3 is TGTGCCAGCAGTGAATCTAGGGCCGGGGAGCTGTTTTTT. Translating gives CASSESRAGELFF.

V is TRBV7-9 and J is TRBJ2-5; TRBD2 agrees at 8 bases. CDR3 length: 15 amino acids. Germline-derived CDR1 and CDR2 are SEHNR and FQNEAQ (reference sequence). Trimming took 5 bases from V and 0 from J; bases not matched to a gene: 5. In DNA form, the CDR3 reads TGTGCCAGCAGCCCCGGACTAGCCGACCAAGAGACCCAGTACTTC. This translates into CASSPGLADQETQYF. Based on the CDR3 plus reference TRBV7-9 and TRBJ2-5, the full variable domain is DTGVSQNPRHKITKRGQNVTFRCDPISEHNRLYWYRQTLGQGPEFLTYFQNEAQLEKSRLLSDRFSAERPKGSFSTLEIQRTEQGDSAMYLCASSPGLADQETQYFGPGTRLLVL.

The chain recombines TRBV7-2 with TRBJ1-1; D is perhaps TRBD1 (6 bases). Deletions cut 6 bases from V and 2 bases from J, with 19 bases between. Germline-derived CDR1 and CDR2 are SGHTA and FQGNSA. The CDR3 totals 16 residues. CDR3 protein: CASRPGGSIINTEAFF. DNA for the CDR3: TGTGCCAGCAGGCCCGGGGGCAGCATCATTAACACTGAAGCTTTCTTT.

The sample holds many counts of this clonotype. The chain recombines TRBV24-1 with TRBJ2-1; the D call may be TRBD1 or TRBD2 (5 bases each). This CDR3 is built from 18 residues. Germline V gene lookup returns CDR1 KGHDR and CDR2 SFDVKD. V was trimmed by 1 base and J by 4 bases, leaving 19 bases between them. The CDR3: CATSDFLGPAGTYNEQFF. For the CDR3, the DNA is TGTGCCACCAGTGATTTCCTCGGACCCGCAGGGACGTACAATGAGCAGTTCTTC.

With regard to this clonotype: As the CDR3 is not closed by the conserved phenylalanine or tryptophan, this likely results from a read error. The J gene is TRBJ1-3, the V gene TRBV20-1, with D possibly matching TRBD1 (5 bases). Germline loops: CDR1 DFQATT, CDR2 SNEGSKA (reference sequence). The V end lost 0 bases, the J end lost 10 bases, and 16 bases lay between the germline ends. The CDR3 has 14 residues. The CDR3 region is CSARDSRGGVTIYS. In nucleotides, the CDR3 is TGCAGTGCTAGAGATTCGCGGGGAGGGGTTACCATATATTCT.

In this sample, this clonotype turned up many times. This sequence joins TRBV6-1 and TRBJ1-5; 8 bases match TRBD1. CDR1 is MNHNS and CDR2 is SASEGT in the germline V gene. This CDR3 spans 13 amino acids. J was trimmed by 6 bases and V by 7 bases; bases with no gene match: 5. CDR3 residues: CASNTDRAQPQHF. CDR3 nucleotide sequence: TGTGCCAGCAATACGGACAGGGCTCAGCCCCAGCATTTT.

The genes are TRBV27 and TRBJ2-7, with D unclear. The CDR3 extends over 11 amino acids. V shed 6 bases and J shed 2 bases, with 5 bases lying between them. The germline V gene encodes CDR1 MNHEY and CDR2 SMNVEV (reference sequence). CDR3 nucleotides: TGTGCCAGCAGGAGCGCCTACGAGCAGTACTTC. This encodes CASRSAYEQYF.

This clonotype was seen many times. The rearrangement links TRBV12-3 or TRBV12-4 to TRBJ1-4; D call uncertain. The CDR3 is made up of 14 amino acids. Trimming removed 6 bases at V and 0 bases at J, with 8 bases between. CDR3 residues: CASRVEATNEKLFF. The CDR3 region has the DNA TGTGCCAGCAGGGTCGAGGCAACTAATGAAAAACTGTTTTTT.

The V and J genes are TRBV25-1 and TRBJ2-3; 8 nucleotides line up with TRBD2. Per germline, CDR1 MGHDK and CDR2 SYGVNS. V dropped 8 bases and J dropped 3; count of bases not matched to a gene: 10. This CDR3 region has 15 residues. The CDR3 nucleotides are TGTGCCAGCGAGGTTTCGACTAGCGAAACAGATACGCAGTATTTT. This gives the protein CASEVSTSETDTQYF.

CDR3 sequence reads: CATTLAGSDTQYF. The CDR3 nucleotides are TGTGCCACCACCCTAGCGGGATCAGATACGCAGTATTTT. This chain joins TRBV24-1 and TRBJ2-3; TRBD2 matches 9 bases. With V trimmed by 8 bases and J by 4 bases, 3 bases remained unmatched. Germline CDR1 is KGHDR and CDR2 is SFDVKD. The CDR3 loop spans 13 amino acids.

The rearrangement uses TRBV7-2 and TRBJ2-7; 9 positions agree with TRBD1. V lost 5 bases, J lost 5 bases, and 7 bases stayed unmatched. This CDR3 is built from 14 residues. The V gene's germline CDR1 is SGHTA and CDR2 FQGNSA. As DNA, the CDR3 is TGTGCCAGCAGCCCCGGGACAGGGACTAACGAGCAGTACTTC. This codes for CASSPGTGTNEQYF.

In its sample, this clonotype was seen once. The chain joins TRBV29-1 to TRBJ2-5, with D perhaps given as TRBD1 or TRBD2 (5 bases each). V lost 7 bases and J lost 3, with 12 bases in between. Germline V lookup: CDR1 SQVTM, CDR2 ANQGSEA. The CDR3 is made up of 12 amino acids. Here the CDR3 DNA reads TGCAGCGGGGGACGGCAGAAAGAGACCCAGTACTTC. Translating gives CSGGRQKETQYF.

In regard to this clonotype: A much larger clone sits a single nucleotide away, making a read error possible. This chain links TRBV6-1 with TRBJ1-1; no clear D. The CDR3 spans 14 residues. Germline CDR1 is MNHNS and CDR2 is SASEGT. The CDR3 sequence: CASRASGSWTEACF. The CDR3 DNA sequence: TGTGCCAGCAGGGCGAGTGGGAGTTGGACTGAAGCTTGCTTT.

The V gene is TRBV3-1, the J gene TRBJ2-7; 9 bases line up with TRBD2. This CDR3 is 13 amino acids long. CDR1 and CDR2 from the germline V gene are LGHDT and YNNKEL (reference sequence). This CDR3 is CVCRSGGSYEQYF. As DNA, the CDR3 is TGTGTCTGCCGTAGCGGGGGATCCTACGAGCAGTACTTC.

Remarks on this clonotype: A read error may account for a junction end that differs from germline. This chain links TRBV7-3 with TRBJ2-1; D remains unclear. This CDR3 has 12 amino acids. The V gene's germline CDR1 is SGHTA and CDR2 FQGTGA. CDR3 in amino acids: CASSVRGYEQFF. CDR3 bases: TGTGCTAGCAGCGTACGCGGCTATGAGCAGTTCTTC.

By share, this clonotype counts as medium-sized. The rearrangement links TRBV10-3 to TRBJ2-7; possibly TRBD1 for D (5 bases). The CDR3 is 12 residues long. Trimming took 6 bases from V and 2 from J, leaving 8 bases between them. CDR1 is ENHRY and CDR2 is SYGVKD in the germline V gene. The CDR3 DNA reads TGTGCCATCAGCGACAGAGCCTACGAGCAGTACTTC. Protein sequence: CAISDRAYEQYF.

To note about this clonotype: Because it lacks the conserved phenylalanine or tryptophan at the end, this CDR3 is likely a read error. This chain connects TRBV20-1 to TRBJ2-7; D call uncertain. This CDR3 region has 9 residues. CDR1 DFQATT and CDR2 SNEGSKA come from the germline V gene (reference sequence). Written as DNA, the CDR3 is TGCGGTGCTAGAGTGGAGCAGTACCTC. Its translation: CGARVEQYL.

This clonotype was observed at least ten times. The chain joins TRBV20-1 to TRBJ1-4; no clear D gene. V gave up 1 base and J gave up 0 bases, with 6 bases separating them. From germline, CDR1 is DFQATT and CDR2 SNEGSKA (reference sequence). The CDR3 length is 14 residues. This chain's CDR3 is CSARVAATNEKLFF. CDR3 bases: TGCAGTGCTAGAGTTGCCGCAACTAATGAAAAACTGTTTTTT.

Comments on this clonotype: At one boundary the junction diverges from the germline segment, which might be a read error. The CDR3 here is CASSYRTASRLDRFFF. DNA of the CDR3: TGTGCCAGCAGCTACAGGACAGCTTCTCGACTGGATAGATTTTTTTTT. The chain is built from TRBV7-2 and TRBJ1-3; possibly TRBD1 for D (6 bases). Germline-derived CDR1 and CDR2 are SGHTA and FQGNSA. The CDR3 has 16 residues.

This clonotype was counted at least ten times. The chain joins TRBV10-3 to TRBJ2-5; D might be TRBD1 or TRBD2, each matching 5 bases. The V end lost 3 bases, the J end lost 1 base, and 9 bases lay between the germline ends. This CDR3 is built from 14 residues. Germline CDR1 is ENHRY and CDR2 is SYGVKD. This CDR3 is CAISDAGAQETQYF. The CDR3 DNA reads as TGTGCCATCAGTGATGCCGGGGCCCAAGAGACCCAGTACTTC.

Points on this clonotype: This may stem from a read error, because a much larger clone lies one nucleotide away. The chain recombines TRBV27 with TRBJ1-2; D not certain. The V gene's germline CDR1 is MNHEY and CDR2 SMNVEV (reference sequence). The CDR3 covers 13 residues. The DNA for the CDR3 is TGTGCCAGCAGTTTATCGGGGTGGAGTGGCTACGCCTTC. Translation: CASSLSGWSGYAF.

CDR3 sequence reads: CASSNSGGTTDTQYF. In DNA form, the CDR3 reads TGTGCCAGCAGTAATAGCGGGGGGACCACAGATACGCAGTATTTT. The V call is TRBV2, the J call TRBJ2-3; 10 bases agree with TRBD2. J was trimmed by 2 bases and V by 5 bases; bases with no gene match: 4. This CDR3 is 15 amino acids long. In germline, CDR1 is SNHLY, CDR2 FYNNEI.

About this clonotype itself: This likely comes from a read error, as the CDR3 has no conserved phenylalanine or tryptophan at its end. The chain couples TRBV7-6 to TRBJ2-3, with TRBD2 matching over 11 bases. CDR1 is SGHVS, CDR2 FNYEAQ, per germline. J gave up 4 bases and V 2 bases, and 5 bases lay outside the gene matches. The CDR3 is made up of 16 amino acids. The CDR3 region has the DNA TGTGCCAGCAGCTTACCTAGCGGGGGGCCTCCAGATACGCAGTATTCT. This sequence encodes CASSLPSGGPPDTQYS.